This TCR beta chain was obtained from a study of T cells expressing NK-cell markers. Study overall: Sorted CD3+CD56+NKG2C+, CD3+CD56+NKG2C- and CD3+CD56-NKG2C+ T-cell subsets were beta-chain profiled.

As the method of synthesis, 5'RACE template switching with UMIs yielded TCR beta cDNA. TCRdb re-called the 5' RACE reads and catalogs CDR3 proteins one per entry, DNA excluded. The sample yields a few hundred thousand distinct CDR3 sequences, of which the top ten take up approximately 1.4%. Notes on this clonotype: Its specificity is unknown.

Regarding the study as a whole: Certain NKG2C+ T cell clones were expanded, and their HCMV specificity remained unclear. Leadership of the CD3+CD56-NKG2C+ fraction also belonged to these clonotypes in a handful of donors.

From germline, CDR1 is SGHAT and CDR2 FQNNGV. The CDR3 extends over 16 amino acids. The J gene is TRBJ1-2, the V gene TRBV11-2; TCRdb reports TRBD1, a call that lacks DNA to check it against. This receptor was taken from a woman aged 45-65 years in good health. Sample: blood T cells: a sorted CD56 or NKG2C T cell subset, CD4+ or CD8+ T cells, or bulk PBMC T cells (not recorded which). CDR3 in amino acids: CASSPVNWDGEYGYTF.